The 21 T cell receptor beta chains in this list originate from one sample, sequenced in a study of T cell repertoires in cytomegalovirus infection. Antigen specificity for these receptors is unknown. TCRdb reprocessed the reads via MiXCR and lists one record per CDR3 protein. Among about 900,000 distinct CDR3 sequences listed, approximately 31% were seen once. Sample: cultured CD8+ T cells from PBMCs, taken from culture after CMV antigen stimulation. The receptors stem from a human donor in good health (CMV status not recorded). Some clones in this sample may be carry-over from other donors' samples.

This sequence joins TRBV7-9 and TRBJ2-1; 9 bases match TRBD2. V lost 7 bases to trimming and J lost 3 bases; unmatched junction nucleotides: 7. Germline V lookup: CDR1 SEHNR, CDR2 FQNEAQ (reference sequence). The CDR3 runs 15 residues. CDR3 sequence: CASIAAGGFYNEQFF. The CDR3 DNA reads TGTGCCAGCATCGCAGCGGGGGGTTTCTACAATGAGCAGTTCTTC.

The chain recombines TRBV28 with TRBJ2-2; weak D call: TRBD2 (5 bases). In germline, CDR1 is MDHEN, CDR2 SYDVKM. There are 16 residues in the CDR3. V lost 6 bases and J lost 1, with 15 bases in between. The CDR3 nucleotides are TGTGCCAGCAGCCCCGTCAGAGGGCGGAACACCGGGGAGCTGTTTTTT. It yields the protein CASSPVRGRNTGELFF.

This clonotype showed up many times. The chain employs TRBV7-3 and TRBJ2-3, with 7 positions matching TRBD2. The CDR3 is made up of 15 amino acids. The germline V gene has CDR1 SGHTA and CDR2 FQGTGA. J lost 1 base, V lost 5 bases, and 6 bases had no gene match. CDR3 sequence: CASSPTAGRTDTQYF. The DNA for the CDR3 is TGTGCCAGCAGCCCAACAGCGGGGCGCACAGATACGCAGTATTTT.

With regard to this clonotype: Its ends do not fully match the called genes, so a read error is possible. The V and J genes are TRBV27 and TRBJ1-4; no clear D gene. The CDR3 runs to 17 residues. Germline V gene lookup returns CDR1 MNHEY and CDR2 SMNVEV (reference sequence). CDR3 sequence reads: CASSLTPPTPSSERLFF. The CDR3 DNA is TGTGCCAGCAGTTTAACCCCACCTACTCCCTCGAGTGAAAGACTGTTTTTT.

This clonotype has more than one count but fewer than ten. The V gene is TRBV12-3 or TRBV12-4, the J gene TRBJ1-1; maybe TRBD1 (6 bases). Trimming pared 7 bases from V and 6 bases from J, leaving 15 bases between. The length of the CDR3 is 13 residues. In DNA, the CDR3 is TGTGCCAGCATCTTAGCGGGGGCACCTGAAGCTTTCTTT. This gives the protein CASILAGAPEAFF.

The V and J genes are TRBV12-3 or TRBV12-4 and TRBJ1-1; no reliable D call. Trimming cost V 5 bases and J 0 bases, with 7 bases left between them. This CDR3 is built from 13 residues. CDR3 residues: CASSTPMNTEAFF. CDR3 nucleotide sequence: TGTGCCAGCAGTACCCCAATGAACACTGAAGCTTTCTTT.

This chain connects TRBV4-1 to TRBJ1-5, with no clear D. The V end was cut by 6 bases, the J end by 0 bases, with 18 bases between. There are 17 residues in the CDR3. Germline V gene sequence: CDR1 MGHRA, CDR2 YSYEKL. The CDR3 here is CASSPTTGPYSNQPQHF. In DNA form, the CDR3 reads TGCGCCAGCAGTCCAACCACTGGACCATATAGCAATCAGCCCCAGCATTTT.

The rearrangement links TRBV5-1 to TRBJ2-5; 7 bases are shared with TRBD1. The CDR3 runs 17 residues. Germline loops: CDR1 SGHRS, CDR2 YFSETQ. With V trimmed by 4 bases and J by 1 base, 13 bases remained unmatched. The CDR3 region is CASSPSDRVSVQETQYF. The CDR3 DNA reads as TGCGCCAGCAGCCCTTCAGACAGGGTATCTGTCCAAGAGACCCAGTACTTC.

The gene calls are TRBV3-1 and TRBJ2-3; the D call may be TRBD1 or TRBD2 (5 bases each). Germline CDR1 is LGHDT and CDR2 is YNNKEL (reference sequence). The CDR3 is 16 residues long. Trimming stripped 4 bases from V and 2 bases from J, with 16 bases between. This CDR3 reads CASSPNRGADTDTQYF. The DNA of the CDR3 is TGTGCCAGCAGCCCTAACAGAGGGGCTGACACAGATACGCAGTATTTT.

This clonotype was seen only a few times. The chain couples TRBV14 to TRBJ2-1; D call uncertain. In germline, CDR1 is SGHDN, CDR2 FVKESK. The V end lost 3 bases, the J end lost 4 bases, and 10 bases lay between the germline ends. CDR3 length equals 14 residues. The CDR3 bases are TGTGCCAGCAGCCATGCGGCGTTATACAATGAGCAGTTCTTC. Protein product: CASSHAALYNEQFF.

The gene calls are TRBV7-9 and TRBJ1-1, with a tentative D call TRBD1 (5 bases). CDR3 length: 13 residues. Germline V gene sequence: CDR1 SEHNR, CDR2 FQNEAQ (reference sequence). Trimming took off 4 bases at V and 7 bases at J, with 13 bases between the two ends. CDR3 region: CASSSPGRIEAFF. CDR3 in DNA: TGTGCCAGCAGCTCCCCGGGACGTATTGAAGCTTTCTTT.

This clonotype was seen at least ten times. The chain joins TRBV6-1 to TRBJ1-1; the D is unclear. The CDR3 is 10 amino acids. In germline, CDR1 is MNHNS, CDR2 SASEGT. The V end was cut by 6 bases, the J end by 1 base, with 0 bases between. CDR3 residues: CASRNTEAFF. CDR3 coding DNA: TGTGCCAGCAGGAACACTGAAGCTTTCTTT.

The V call is TRBV4-1, the J call TRBJ2-5, with TRBD2 matching over 7 bases. Germline lookup yields CDR1 MGHRA and CDR2 YSYEKL. The CDR3 has 17 amino acids. Losses at the gene ends were 0 bases for V and 0 bases for J; bases not matched to a gene: 7. The CDR3 protein is CASSQDSTGGYQETQYF. For the CDR3, the DNA is TGCGCCAGCAGCCAAGATTCTACCGGGGGGTACCAAGAGACCCAGTACTTC.

The V and J genes are TRBV2 and TRBJ1-1, with D uncertain. With 2 bases removed from V and 5 bases from J, the gap between germline ends came to 6 bases. The germline CDR1 and CDR2 sequences are SNHLY and FYNNEI. The CDR3 sequence is 12 residues long. The CDR3 loop is CASSEWETEAFF. The CDR3 DNA reads as TGTGCCAGCAGTGAATGGGAGACTGAAGCTTTCTTT. The variable domain in full, with the rest retrieved from reference TRBV2 and TRBJ1-1, is EPEVTQTPSHQVTQMGQEVILRCVPISNHLYFYWYRQILGQKVEFLVSFYNNEISEKSEIFDDQFSVERPDGSNFTLKIRSTKLEDSAMYFCASSEWETEAFFGQGTRLTVV.

The CDR3 here is CSARLDRLAKNIQYF. The CDR3 DNA reads as TGCAGTGCTCGTCTCGACAGATTAGCCAAAAACATTCAGTACTTC. This chain joins TRBV20-1 and TRBJ2-4; possibly TRBD1 for D (5 bases). V dropped 5 bases and J dropped 0 bases, with 14 bases sitting between them. The germline V gene encodes CDR1 DFQATT and CDR2 SNEGSKA (reference sequence). The CDR3 has 15 residues.

This clonotype was picked up a small number of times. This chain joins TRBV12-3 or TRBV12-4 and TRBJ1-2; D is undetermined. V lost 5 bases and J lost 8, with 21 bases in between. This CDR3 has 15 residues. The CDR3 DNA reads as TGTGCCAGCAGTCCATCGGGAGAAATCCCTGGGGGCTACACCTTC. Translating gives CASSPSGEIPGGYTF.

The chain couples TRBV19 to TRBJ2-4, with D possibly matching TRBD2 (6 bases). From germline, CDR1 is LNHDA and CDR2 SQIVND (reference sequence). Trimming took off 5 bases at V and 10 bases at J, with 15 bases between the two ends. The CDR3 totals 13 residues. The CDR3 DNA follows: TGTGCCAGTAGTTTGGGAGGACCGGGAATTCAGTACTTC. This codes for CASSLGGPGIQYF.

This clonotype was seen ten or more times. The chain has TRBV7-2 and TRBJ1-1; tentatively, D is TRBD1 (6 bases). Germline CDR1 reads SGHTA; CDR2 reads FQGNSA. The V end lost 3 bases, the J end lost 4 bases, and 9 bases lay between the germline ends. This CDR3 has 13 amino acids. The CDR3 loop reads CASSFTGFTEAFF. As DNA, the CDR3 is TGTGCCAGCAGCTTTACAGGGTTCACTGAAGCTTTCTTT.

Many counts were recorded for this clonotype. The V gene is TRBV6-2 or TRBV6-3, the J gene TRBJ2-2; possibly TRBD1 or TRBD2 for D (6 bases each). This CDR3 contains 21 residues. Germline loops: CDR1 MNHEY, CDR2 SVGEGT. V shed 4 bases and J shed 4 bases, with 31 bases lying between them. In nucleotides, the CDR3 is TGTGCCAGCAGTTGGATTGGAGCCCGGGGGCAGGCCCCGTTAGGCACCGGGGAGCTGTTTTTT. This encodes CASSWIGARGQAPLGTGELFF.

J is TRBJ2-3 and V is TRBV19; tentatively, D is TRBD1 (5 bases). CDR1 and CDR2 from the germline V gene are LNHDA and SQIVND (reference sequence). Trimming shortened V by 0 bases and J by 2 bases, and 9 bases separated the two germline ends. This CDR3 has 15 residues. The CDR3 reads CASSIDNGHTDTQYF. In nucleotides, the CDR3 is TGTGCCAGTAGTATAGACAACGGACACACAGATACGCAGTATTTT.

On this clonotype itself: Because the CDR3's place on the DNA is in doubt, the DNA is left out and the CDR3 is given as listed by TCRdb. The J gene is TRBJ2-5, the V gene TRBV7-2; the table's D gene call, TRBD1, was not cross checked with the DNA. From germline, CDR1 is SGHTA and CDR2 FQGNSA. A total of 18 residues make up the CDR3, ends included. The CDR3 sequence is CASSPDRGYEQYVETQYF.